The 15 T cell receptor beta chains below come from one sample, sequenced in a study of OX40 agonist ivuxolimab in advanced cancers. Profiled with immunoSEQ multiplex PCR; TCRdb holds only in-frame clones, not every one. Here the sample spans about 27,000 clones, less than 90% being singletons. Source: CD4+ or CD8+ T cells sorted from blood, taken in a trial of the OX40 agonist ivuxolimab. The receptors originated from an adult with an advanced solid tumor such as melanoma, head and neck, liver or kidney cancer.

CDR3 nucleotide sequence: TGTGCCAGCAGCCCCCGTTCAGGGAAACTCTATGGCTACACCTTC. It translates to CASSPRSGKLYGYTF. The V call is TRBV11-2, the J call TRBJ1-2; maybe TRBD1 (5 bases). V lost 5 bases to trimming and J lost 4 bases, with 17 bases between them. This CDR3 comprises 15 residues. The germline gives CDR1 SGHAT, CDR2 FQNNGV.

The chain links TRBV15 to TRBJ2-3; D is unclear. CDR1 LNHNV and CDR2 YYDKDF come from the germline V gene (reference sequence). CDR3 length: 15 amino acids. Trimming removed 2 bases at V and 0 bases at J, with 9 bases between. The CDR3 spells CATSRSLSSTDTQYF. The CDR3, as DNA: TGTGCCACCAGCAGATCCTTATCTAGCACAGATACGCAGTATTTT.

The chain uses TRBV18 and TRBJ2-5; the match to TRBD1 covers 9 bases. There are 15 residues in the CDR3. Germline loops: CDR1 KGHSH, CDR2 LQKENI. V lost 5 bases, J lost 5 bases, and 9 bases stayed unmatched. The CDR3 region has the DNA TGTGCCAGCTCAACCGAGGACAGGGGAGGGGAGACCCAGTACTTC. It translates to CASSTEDRGGETQYF.

The chain recombines TRBV11-2 with TRBJ1-1, with TRBD1 identical over 10 bases. The V gene end was trimmed by 3 bases and the J gene end by 1 base; junction bases not matched to a gene: 2. The CDR3 contains 15 residues. Looked up from germline, CDR1 is SGHAT and CDR2 is FQNNGV. The CDR3 reads CASSFGTGANTEAFF. CDR3 DNA sequence: TGTGCCAGCAGCTTCGGGACAGGGGCGAACACTGAAGCTTTCTTT.

This chain links TRBV6-5 with TRBJ1-5; TRBD1 matches 7 bases. V dropped 11 bases and J dropped 4; count of bases not matched to a gene: 5. This CDR3 comprises 12 residues. The germline gives CDR1 MNHEY, CDR2 SVGAGI. DNA of the CDR3: TGTGCCGTACAGGGGTGGAATCAGCCCCAGCATTTT. Residues: CAVQGWNQPQHF.

The gene calls are TRBV15 and TRBJ1-1; the D gene is possibly TRBD1 (6 bases). Trimming took 8 bases from V and 8 from J, leaving 12 bases between them. Germline V gene sequence: CDR1 LNHNV, CDR2 YYDKDF (reference sequence). This CDR3 region has 11 residues. This CDR3 reads CATPLTGEAFF. The CDR3 DNA reads TGTGCCACCCCCCTCACAGGGGAAGCTTTCTTT.

This clone was counted a few times. This chain links TRBV7-6 with TRBJ1-5; D gene ambiguous. CDR1 is SGHVS, CDR2 FNYEAQ, per germline. The CDR3 is 15 amino acids. Trimming removed 3 bases from V and 0 bases from J, with 9 bases in between. Written as DNA, the CDR3 is TGTGCCAGCAGCTTCCGCGCGGGTAGCAATCAGCCCCAGCATTTT. Its protein is CASSFRAGSNQPQHF.

V is TRBV10-1 and J is TRBJ2-7; no clear D gene. The CDR3 extends over 15 amino acids. V was trimmed by 3 bases and J by 3 bases, leaving 15 bases between them. Germline V gene sequence: CDR1 WNHNN, CDR2 SYGVQD (reference sequence). The CDR3, as DNA: TGCGCCAGCAGTGATAGGGCAGAAGGAAACTACGAGCAGTACTTC. This encodes CASSDRAEGNYEQYF.

For the CDR3, the DNA is TGTGCCAGCAGCCAGGCGGGTATCTACGAGCAGTACTTC. It codes for CASSQAGIYEQYF. The chain uses TRBV11-1 and TRBJ2-7; weak D call: TRBD2 (5 bases). The CDR3 covers 13 residues. Germline V gives CDR1 SGHAT, CDR2 FQDESV (reference sequence). V shed 5 bases and J shed 3 bases, with 11 bases lying between them.

The chain carries TRBV15 and TRBJ1-2; TRBD1 is a possible D gene (5 bases). The V gene's germline CDR1 is LNHNV and CDR2 YYDKDF (reference sequence). The CDR3 loop spans 15 amino acids. Trimming removed 4 bases at V and 4 bases at J, with 16 bases between. CDR3 coding DNA: TGTGCCACCAGCATATCCCAGGGTGCGGGCTATGGCTACACCTTC. This codes for CATSISQGAGYGYTF.

The rearrangement uses TRBV9 and TRBJ1-1, with D unclear. V dropped 0 bases and J dropped 6 bases, with 9 bases sitting between them. In germline, CDR1 is SGDLS, CDR2 YYNGEE. The CDR3 consists of 13 residues. This chain's CDR3 is CASSVDGYAEAFF. CDR3 bases: TGTGCCAGCAGCGTAGACGGGTACGCTGAAGCTTTCTTT.

This chain links TRBV6-5 with TRBJ2-1, with D perhaps TRBD1 or TRBD2 (5 bases each). CDR1 is MNHEY, CDR2 SVGAGI, per germline. CDR3 size: 16 residues. The V end was cut by 2 bases, the J end by 3 bases, with 14 bases between. The CDR3, as DNA: TGTGCCAGCAGTTACGGGTTACTAGGGGACTACAATGAGCAGTTCTTC. It codes for CASSYGLLGDYNEQFF.

V is TRBV27 and J is TRBJ2-3; D gene ambiguous. Trimming left V 5 bases short and J 2 bases short, with 14 bases between. Germline CDR1 and CDR2: MNHEY and SMNVEV (reference sequence). This CDR3 spans 15 amino acids. CDR3 coding DNA: TGTGCCAGCAGTCAAATCGAGAGTTACACAGATACGCAGTATTTT. It yields the protein CASSQIESYTDTQYF.

This clone was seen just once. The CDR3 DNA sequence: TGTGCCAGCAGTTTCTCCCAGGGGCGGGAGACCCAGTACTTC. This codes for CASSFSQGRETQYF. The chain couples TRBV28 to TRBJ2-5; D is possibly TRBD1 (6 bases). Germline CDR1 and CDR2: MDHEN and SYDVKM. There are 14 residues in the CDR3. V lost 3 bases and J 5 bases, leaving 13 bases between the germline ends.

The chain links TRBV27 to TRBJ1-5; D gene uncertain. The CDR3 contains 13 residues. V lost 7 bases and J lost 6, with 13 bases in between. Looked up from germline, CDR1 is MNHEY and CDR2 is SMNVEV (reference sequence). The CDR3 sequence is CASTTAQGQPQHF. DNA for the CDR3: TGTGCCAGCACTACGGCCCAAGGTCAGCCCCAGCATTTT.